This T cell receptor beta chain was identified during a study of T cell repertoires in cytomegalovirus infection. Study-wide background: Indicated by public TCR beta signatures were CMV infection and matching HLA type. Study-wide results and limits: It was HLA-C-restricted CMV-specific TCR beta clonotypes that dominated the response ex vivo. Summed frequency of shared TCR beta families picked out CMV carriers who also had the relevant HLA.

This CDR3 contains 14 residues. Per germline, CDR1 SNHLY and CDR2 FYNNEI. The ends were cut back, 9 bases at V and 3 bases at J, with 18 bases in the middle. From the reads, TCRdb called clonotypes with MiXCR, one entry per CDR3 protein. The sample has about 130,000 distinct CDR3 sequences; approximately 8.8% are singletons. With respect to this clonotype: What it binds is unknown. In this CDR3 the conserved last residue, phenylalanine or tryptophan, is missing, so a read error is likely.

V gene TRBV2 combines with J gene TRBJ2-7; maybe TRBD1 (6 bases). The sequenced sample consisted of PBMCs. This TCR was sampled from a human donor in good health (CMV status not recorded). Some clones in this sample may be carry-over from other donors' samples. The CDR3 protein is CASTQMAGVYEQYY. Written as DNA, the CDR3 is TGTGCCAGTACCCAGATGGCAGGGGTCTACGAGCAGTACTAC.